This TCR beta chain was identified during a study of CXCR3-negative and CXCR3-positive naive CD8 T cells. Overall study results and limits: More hydrophobic TRB CDR3s occurred in CXCR3-positive than in CXCR3-negative naive cells. Memory CD8+ cells showed much lower diversity, while both naive subsets displayed comparably high diversity.

The authors prepared UMI-labeled TRB cDNA libraries by 5' RACE. TCRdb re-analyzed the 5' RACE reads; it lists each CDR3 protein once, without DNA. The sample shows around 140,000 distinct CDR3 sequences, and roughly 0.41% sits with its ten largest clones. CD45RO-CCR7+CD27+CD95- defined naive CD8+ T cells. To note about this clonotype: Its antigen is as yet unknown.

The sequenced sample consisted of naive CXCR3+ CD8+ T cells from blood. The sample's subset: CD45RO-CCR7+CD27+CD95- naive CD8+ T cells expressing CXCR3 (TNR3+). This clonotype originated in a human donor in good health. Some clones in this sample may be carry-over from other donors' samples.

CDR3 sequence reads: CASSFGSDEQFF. J is TRBJ2-1 and V is TRBV28. The CDR3 has 12 amino acids. The germline V gene has CDR1 MDHEN and CDR2 SYDVKM.